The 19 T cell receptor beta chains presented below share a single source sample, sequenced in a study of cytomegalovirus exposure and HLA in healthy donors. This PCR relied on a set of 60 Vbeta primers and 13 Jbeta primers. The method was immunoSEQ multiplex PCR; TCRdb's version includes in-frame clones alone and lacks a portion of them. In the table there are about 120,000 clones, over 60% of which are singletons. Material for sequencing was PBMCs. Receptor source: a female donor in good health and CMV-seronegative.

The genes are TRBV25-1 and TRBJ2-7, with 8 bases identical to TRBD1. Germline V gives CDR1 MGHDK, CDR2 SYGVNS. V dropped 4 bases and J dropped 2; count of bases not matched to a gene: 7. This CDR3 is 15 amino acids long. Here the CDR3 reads CASSALRDRTYEQYF. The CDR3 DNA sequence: TGTGCCAGCAGTGCCCTTCGGGACAGGACCTACGAGCAGTACTTC.

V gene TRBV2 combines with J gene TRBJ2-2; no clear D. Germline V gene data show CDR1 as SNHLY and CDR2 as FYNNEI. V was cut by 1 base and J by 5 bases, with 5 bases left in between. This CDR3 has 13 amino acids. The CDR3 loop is CASSEEITGELFF. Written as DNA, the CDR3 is TGTGCCAGCAGTGAAGAAATAACCGGGGAGCTGTTTTTT. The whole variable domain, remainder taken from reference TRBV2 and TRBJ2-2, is EPEVTQTPSHQVTQMGQEVILRCVPISNHLYFYWYRQILGQKVEFLVSFYNNEISEKSEIFDDQFSVERPDGSNFTLKIRSTKLEDSAMYFCASSEEITGELFFGEGSRLTVL.

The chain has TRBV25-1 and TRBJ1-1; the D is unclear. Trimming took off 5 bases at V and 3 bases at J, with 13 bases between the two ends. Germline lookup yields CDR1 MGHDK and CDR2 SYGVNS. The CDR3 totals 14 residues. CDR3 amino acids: CASSTSYGDTEAFF. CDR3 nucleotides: TGTGCCAGCAGTACCTCTTATGGAGACACTGAAGCTTTCTTT.

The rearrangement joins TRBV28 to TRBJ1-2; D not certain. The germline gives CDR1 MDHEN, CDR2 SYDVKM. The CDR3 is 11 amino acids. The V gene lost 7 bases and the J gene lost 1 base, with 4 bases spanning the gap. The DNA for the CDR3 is TGTGCCAGCACCGGTAACTATGGCTACACCTTC. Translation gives CASTGNYGYTF.

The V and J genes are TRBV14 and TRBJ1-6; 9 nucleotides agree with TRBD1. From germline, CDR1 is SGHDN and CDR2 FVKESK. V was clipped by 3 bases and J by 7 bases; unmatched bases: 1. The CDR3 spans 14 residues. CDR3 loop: CASSQTGGNSPLHF. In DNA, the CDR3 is TGTGCCAGCAGCCAGACAGGGGGGAATTCACCCCTCCACTTT.

CDR3 residues: CASSVIPGQASSPLHF. Here the CDR3 DNA reads TGTGCCAGTAGTGTAATACCGGGACAGGCTAGTTCACCCCTCCACTTT. The chain carries TRBV19 and TRBJ1-6; 8 positions match TRBD1. The V gene end was trimmed by 5 bases and the J gene end by 9 bases; junction bases not matched to a gene: 12. The length of the CDR3 is 16 residues. Germline CDR1 reads LNHDA; CDR2 reads SQIVND (reference sequence).

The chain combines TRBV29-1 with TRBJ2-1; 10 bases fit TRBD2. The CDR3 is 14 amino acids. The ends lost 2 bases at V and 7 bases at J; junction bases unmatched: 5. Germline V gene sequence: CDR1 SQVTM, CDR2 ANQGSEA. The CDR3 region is CSVEKLAGRNEQFF. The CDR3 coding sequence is TGCAGCGTTGAAAAACTAGCGGGGAGAAATGAGCAGTTCTTC.

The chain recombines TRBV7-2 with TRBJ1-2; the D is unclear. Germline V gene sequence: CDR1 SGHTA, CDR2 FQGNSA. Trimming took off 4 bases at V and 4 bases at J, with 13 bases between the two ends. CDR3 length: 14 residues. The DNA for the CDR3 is TGTGCCAGCAGCTCCATAGGTTCAGGCTATGGCTACACCTTC. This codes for CASSSIGSGYGYTF.

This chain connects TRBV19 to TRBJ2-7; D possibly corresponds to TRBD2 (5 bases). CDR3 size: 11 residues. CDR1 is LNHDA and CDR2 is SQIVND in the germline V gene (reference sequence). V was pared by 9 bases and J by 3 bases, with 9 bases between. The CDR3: CASGLFYEQYF. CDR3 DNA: TGTGCCAGCGGACTCTTCTACGAGCAGTACTTC.

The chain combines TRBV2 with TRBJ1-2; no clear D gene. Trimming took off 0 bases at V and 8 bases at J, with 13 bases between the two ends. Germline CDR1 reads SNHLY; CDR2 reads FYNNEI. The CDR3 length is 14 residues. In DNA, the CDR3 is TGTGCCAGCAGTGAAGCGTCCACGCGAGGGGGCTACACCTTC. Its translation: CASSEASTRGGYTF.

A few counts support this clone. CDR3 sequence reads: CASSQTPGNNEKLFF. CDR3 DNA: TGCGCCAGCAGCCAAACCCCCGGGAATAATGAAAAACTGTTTTTT. The rearrangement joins TRBV4-1 to TRBJ1-4; the D is unclear. The length of the CDR3 is 15 residues. Germline lookup yields CDR1 MGHRA and CDR2 YSYEKL. Trimming stripped 2 bases from V and 4 bases from J, with 11 bases between.

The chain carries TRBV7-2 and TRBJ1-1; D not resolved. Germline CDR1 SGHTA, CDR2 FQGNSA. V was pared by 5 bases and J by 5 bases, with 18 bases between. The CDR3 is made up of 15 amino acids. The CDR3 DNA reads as TGTGCCAGCAGCCTCAACCCCGTTTTGAGGACTGAAGCTTTCTTT. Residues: CASSLNPVLRTEAFF. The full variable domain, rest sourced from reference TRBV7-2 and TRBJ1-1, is GAGVSQSPSNKVTEKGKDVELRCDPISGHTALYWYRQSLGQGLEFLIYFQGNSAPDKSGLPSDRFSAERTGGSVSTLTIQRTQQEDSAVYLCASSLNPVLRTEAFFGQGTRLTVV.

DNA of the CDR3: TGTGCCAGCAGCGCCGGCCCCGGGAGGACTGAAGCTTTCTTT. This gives the protein CASSAGPGRTEAFF. The chain recombines TRBV9 with TRBJ1-1; D unresolved. Trimming pared 3 bases from V and 5 bases from J, leaving 14 bases between. This CDR3 region has 14 residues. Germline CDR1 SGDLS, CDR2 YYNGEE.

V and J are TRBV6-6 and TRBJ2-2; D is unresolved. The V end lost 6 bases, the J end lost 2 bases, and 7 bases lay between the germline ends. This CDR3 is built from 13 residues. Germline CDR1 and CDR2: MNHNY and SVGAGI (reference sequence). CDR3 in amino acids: CASSSVNTGELFF. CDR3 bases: TGTGCCAGCAGCTCTGTTAACACCGGGGAGCTGTTTTTT.

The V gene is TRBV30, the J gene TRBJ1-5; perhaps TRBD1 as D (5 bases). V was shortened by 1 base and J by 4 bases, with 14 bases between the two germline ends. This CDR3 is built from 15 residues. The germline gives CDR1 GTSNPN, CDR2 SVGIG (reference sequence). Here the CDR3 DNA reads TGTGCCTGGAGTGCAGGGTTAACAGCTAATCAGCCCCAGCATTTT. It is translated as CAWSAGLTANQPQHF.

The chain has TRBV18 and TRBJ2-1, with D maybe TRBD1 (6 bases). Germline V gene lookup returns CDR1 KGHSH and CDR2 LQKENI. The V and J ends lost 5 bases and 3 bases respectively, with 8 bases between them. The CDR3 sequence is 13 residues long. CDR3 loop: CASSGTNYNEQFF. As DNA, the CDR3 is TGTGCCAGCTCAGGGACAAACTACAATGAGCAGTTCTTC.

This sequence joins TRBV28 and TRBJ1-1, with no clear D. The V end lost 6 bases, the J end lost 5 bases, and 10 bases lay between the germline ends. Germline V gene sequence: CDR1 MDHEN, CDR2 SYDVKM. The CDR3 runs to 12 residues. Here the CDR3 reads CASRETVTEAFF. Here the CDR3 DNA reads TGTGCCAGCAGGGAAACAGTGACTGAAGCTTTCTTT.

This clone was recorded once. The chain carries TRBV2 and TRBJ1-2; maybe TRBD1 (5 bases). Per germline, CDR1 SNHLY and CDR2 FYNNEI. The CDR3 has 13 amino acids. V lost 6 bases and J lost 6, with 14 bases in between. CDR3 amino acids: CASSATVGNGYTF. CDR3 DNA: TGTGCCAGCAGCGCGACAGTAGGGAATGGCTACACCTTC.

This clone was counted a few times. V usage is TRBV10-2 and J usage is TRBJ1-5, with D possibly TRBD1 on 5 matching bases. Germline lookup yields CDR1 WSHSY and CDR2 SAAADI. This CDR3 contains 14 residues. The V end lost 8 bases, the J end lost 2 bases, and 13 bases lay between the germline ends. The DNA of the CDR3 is TGCGCCAGCTTTTCAGGGCTGGGCAATCAGCCCCAGCATTTT. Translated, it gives CASFSGLGNQPQHF.